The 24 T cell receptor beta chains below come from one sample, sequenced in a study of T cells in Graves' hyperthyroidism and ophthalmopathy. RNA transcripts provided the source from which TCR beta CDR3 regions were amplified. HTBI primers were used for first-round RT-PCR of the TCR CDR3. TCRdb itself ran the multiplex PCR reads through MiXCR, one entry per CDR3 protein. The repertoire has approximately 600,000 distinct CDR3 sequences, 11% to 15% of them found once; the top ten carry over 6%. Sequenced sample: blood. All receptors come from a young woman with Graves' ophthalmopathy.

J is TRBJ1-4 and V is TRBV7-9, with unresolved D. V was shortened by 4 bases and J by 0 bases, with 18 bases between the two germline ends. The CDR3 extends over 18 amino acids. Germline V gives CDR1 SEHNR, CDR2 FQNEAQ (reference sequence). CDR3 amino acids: CASSSPSTAPATNEKLFF. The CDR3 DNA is TGTGCCAGCAGCTCCCCTTCTACAGCGCCAGCAACTAATGAAAAACTGTTTTTT. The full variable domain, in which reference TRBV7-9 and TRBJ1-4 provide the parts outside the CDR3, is DTGVSQNPRHKITKRGQNVTFRCDPISEHNRLYWYRQTLGQGPEFLTYFQNEAQLEKSRLLSDRFSAERPKGSFSTLEIQRTEQGDSAMYLCASSSPSTAPATNEKLFFGSGTQLSVL.

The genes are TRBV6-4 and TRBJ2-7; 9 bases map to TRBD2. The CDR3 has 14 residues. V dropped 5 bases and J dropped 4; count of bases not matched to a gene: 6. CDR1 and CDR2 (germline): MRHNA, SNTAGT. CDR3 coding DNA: TGTGCCAGCAGTAGGCTAGCGGGAAAGTACGAGCAGTACTTC. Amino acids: CASSRLAGKYEQYF.

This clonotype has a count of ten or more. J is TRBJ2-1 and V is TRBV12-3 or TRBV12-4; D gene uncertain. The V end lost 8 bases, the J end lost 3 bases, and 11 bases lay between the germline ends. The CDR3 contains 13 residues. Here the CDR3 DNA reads TGTGCCAGCCATCTCGACGACTACAATGAGCAGTTCTTC. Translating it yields CASHLDDYNEQFF.

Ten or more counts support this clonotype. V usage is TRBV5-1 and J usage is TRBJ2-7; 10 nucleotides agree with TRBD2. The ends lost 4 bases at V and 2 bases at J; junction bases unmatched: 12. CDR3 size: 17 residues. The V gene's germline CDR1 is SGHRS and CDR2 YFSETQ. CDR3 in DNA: TGCGCCAGCAGCGCGGGGCTAGCGGGAGTTTCAGCCTACGAGCAGTACTTC. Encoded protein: CASSAGLAGVSAYEQYF.

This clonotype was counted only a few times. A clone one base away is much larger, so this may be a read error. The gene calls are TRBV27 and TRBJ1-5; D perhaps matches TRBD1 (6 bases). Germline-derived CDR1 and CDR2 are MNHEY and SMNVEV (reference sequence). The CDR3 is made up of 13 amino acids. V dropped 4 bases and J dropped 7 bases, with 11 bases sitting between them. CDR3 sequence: CASSSSGEQPQHF. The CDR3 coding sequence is TGTGCCAGCAGTTCGTCAGGGGAGCAGCCCCAGCATTTT.

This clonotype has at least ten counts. For the CDR3, the DNA is TGTGCCAGCAGTTTGGGACAGGGGGCGTTCGGCTACACCTTC. It specifies CASSLGQGAFGYTF. V and J are TRBV12-3 or TRBV12-4 and TRBJ1-2, with 12 bases aligning to TRBD1. The CDR3 spans 14 residues. The ends lost 3 bases at V and 8 bases at J; junction bases unmatched: 4.

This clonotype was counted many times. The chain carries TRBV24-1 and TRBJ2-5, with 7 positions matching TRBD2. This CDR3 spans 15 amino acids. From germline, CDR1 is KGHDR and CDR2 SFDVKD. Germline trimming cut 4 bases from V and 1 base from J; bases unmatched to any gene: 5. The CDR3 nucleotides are TGTGCCACCAGTGACGGGGGGATACTCCAAGAGACCCAGTACTTC. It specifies CATSDGGILQETQYF.

The CDR3 DNA sequence: TGTGCCAGCAGTCGCTATGGGACTAGCGGCTACGAGCAGTACTTC. This encodes CASSRYGTSGYEQYF. The V call is TRBV5-4, the J call TRBJ2-7; 11 positions agree with TRBD2. Germline CDR1 is SGHNT and CDR2 is YYREEE (reference sequence). J gave up 3 bases and V 5 bases, and 7 bases lay outside the gene matches. The CDR3 sequence is 15 residues long.

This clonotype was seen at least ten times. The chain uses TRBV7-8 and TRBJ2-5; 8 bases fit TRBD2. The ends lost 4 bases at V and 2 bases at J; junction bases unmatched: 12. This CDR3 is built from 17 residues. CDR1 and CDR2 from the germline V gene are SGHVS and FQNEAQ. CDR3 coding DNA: TGTGCCAGCAGCTGGGCTCTAGCGGGTGAGGGGCAAGAGACCCAGTACTTC. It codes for CASSWALAGEGQETQYF.

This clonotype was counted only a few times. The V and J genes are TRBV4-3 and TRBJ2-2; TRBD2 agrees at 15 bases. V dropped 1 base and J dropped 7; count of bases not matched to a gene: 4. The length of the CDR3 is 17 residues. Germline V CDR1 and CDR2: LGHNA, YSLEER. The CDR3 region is CASSQGGLAGGGGELFF. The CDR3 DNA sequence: TGCGCCAGCAGCCAAGGTGGACTAGCGGGAGGGGGCGGGGAGCTGTTTTTT.

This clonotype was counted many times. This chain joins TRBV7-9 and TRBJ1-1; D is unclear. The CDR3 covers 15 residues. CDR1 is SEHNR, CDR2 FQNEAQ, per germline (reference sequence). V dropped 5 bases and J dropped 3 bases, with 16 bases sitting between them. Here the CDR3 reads CASSQPRGTDTEAFF. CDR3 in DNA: TGTGCCAGCAGCCAACCCCGGGGTACGGACACTGAAGCTTTCTTT. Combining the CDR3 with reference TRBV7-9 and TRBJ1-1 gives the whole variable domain DTGVSQNPRHKITKRGQNVTFRCDPISEHNRLYWYRQTLGQGPEFLTYFQNEAQLEKSRLLSDRFSAERPKGSFSTLEIQRTEQGDSAMYLCASSQPRGTDTEAFFGQGTRLTVV.

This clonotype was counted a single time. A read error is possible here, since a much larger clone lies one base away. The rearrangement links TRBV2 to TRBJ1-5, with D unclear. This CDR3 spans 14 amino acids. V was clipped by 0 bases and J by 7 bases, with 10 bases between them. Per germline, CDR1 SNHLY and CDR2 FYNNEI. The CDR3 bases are TGTGCCAGCAGTGAAGCGGCGGCTGTACAGCCCCAGCATTTT. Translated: CASSEAAAVQPQHF.

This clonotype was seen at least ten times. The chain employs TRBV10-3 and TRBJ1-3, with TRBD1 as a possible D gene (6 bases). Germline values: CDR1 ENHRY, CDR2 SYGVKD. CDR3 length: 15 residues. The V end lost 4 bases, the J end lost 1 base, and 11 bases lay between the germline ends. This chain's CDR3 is CAISGQERSGNTIYF. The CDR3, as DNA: TGTGCCATCAGTGGACAGGAAAGGTCTGGAAACACCATATATTTT.

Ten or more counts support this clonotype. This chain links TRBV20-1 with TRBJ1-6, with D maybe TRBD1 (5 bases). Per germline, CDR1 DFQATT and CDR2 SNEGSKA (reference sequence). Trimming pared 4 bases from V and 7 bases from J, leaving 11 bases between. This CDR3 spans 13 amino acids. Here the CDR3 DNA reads TGCAGTGCTAAGCAGGGAACGAATTCACCCCTCCACTTT. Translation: CSAKQGTNSPLHF.

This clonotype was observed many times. CDR3 nucleotides: TGTGCCAGCAGTTTTTGGGGTACAGATACGCAGTATTTT. Protein: CASSFWGTDTQYF. The V call is TRBV6-1, the J call TRBJ2-3, with unresolved D. The germline CDR1 and CDR2 sequences are MNHNS and SASEGT. V was clipped by 5 bases and J by 3 bases, with 9 bases between them. This CDR3 region has 13 residues.

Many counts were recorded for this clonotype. CDR3 sequence: CASSQGPNEQYF. The CDR3 DNA reads as TGTGCCAGCAGCCAAGGTCCGAACGAGCAGTACTTC. The J gene is TRBJ2-7, the V gene TRBV3-1, with no clear D. Germline V lookup: CDR1 LGHDT, CDR2 YNNKEL (reference sequence). The ends were cut back, 1 base at V and 5 bases at J, with 6 bases in the middle. This CDR3 is built from 12 residues.

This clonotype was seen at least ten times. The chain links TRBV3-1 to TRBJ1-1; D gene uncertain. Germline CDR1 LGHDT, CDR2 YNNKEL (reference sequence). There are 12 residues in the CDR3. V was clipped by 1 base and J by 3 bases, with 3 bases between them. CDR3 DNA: TGTGCCAGCAGCCAAGGGTACACTGAAGCTTTCTTT. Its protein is CASSQGYTEAFF.

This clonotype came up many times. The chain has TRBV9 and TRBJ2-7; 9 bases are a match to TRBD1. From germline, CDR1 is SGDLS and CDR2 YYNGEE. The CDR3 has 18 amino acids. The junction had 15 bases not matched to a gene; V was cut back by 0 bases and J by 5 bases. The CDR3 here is CASSVALVPGQGGNEQYF. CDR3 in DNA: TGTGCCAGCAGCGTAGCGCTTGTCCCGGGACAGGGTGGTAACGAGCAGTACTTC.

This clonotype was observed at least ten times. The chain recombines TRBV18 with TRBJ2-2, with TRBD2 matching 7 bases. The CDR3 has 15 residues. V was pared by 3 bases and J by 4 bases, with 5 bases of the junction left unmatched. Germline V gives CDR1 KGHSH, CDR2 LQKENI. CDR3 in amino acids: CASSPLGGTTGELFF. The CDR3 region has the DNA TGTGCCAGCTCACCGCTGGGAGGGACCACCGGGGAGCTGTTTTTT.

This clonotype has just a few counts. The CDR3 nucleotides are TGCGCCAGCAGCCAAGACTTCTATGGCTACACCTTC. Encoded protein: CASSQDFYGYTF. The chain recombines TRBV4-1 with TRBJ1-2; no clear D. V gave up 0 bases and J gave up 4 bases, with 3 bases separating them. The CDR3 totals 12 residues. CDR1 is MGHRA, CDR2 YSYEKL, per germline.

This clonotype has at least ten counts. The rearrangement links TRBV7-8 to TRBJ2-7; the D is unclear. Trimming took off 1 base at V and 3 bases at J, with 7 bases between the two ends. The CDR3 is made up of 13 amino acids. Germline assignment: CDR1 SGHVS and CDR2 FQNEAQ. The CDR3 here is CASSLGVDYEQYF. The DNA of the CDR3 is TGTGCCAGCAGCTTAGGGGTGGACTACGAGCAGTACTTC.

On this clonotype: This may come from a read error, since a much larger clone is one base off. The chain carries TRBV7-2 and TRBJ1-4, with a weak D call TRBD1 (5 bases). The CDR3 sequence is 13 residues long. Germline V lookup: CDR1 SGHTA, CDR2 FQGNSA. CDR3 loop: CAGSGTANEKLFF. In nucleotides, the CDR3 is TGTGCCGGCAGCGGGACGGCTAATGAAAAACTGTTTTTT. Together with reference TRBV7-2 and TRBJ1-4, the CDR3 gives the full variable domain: GAGVSQSPSNKVTEKGKDVELRCDPISGHTALYWYRQSLGQGLEFLIYFQGNSAPDKSGLPSDRFSAERTGGSVSTLTIQRTQQEDSAVYLCAGSGTANEKLFFGSGTQLSVL.

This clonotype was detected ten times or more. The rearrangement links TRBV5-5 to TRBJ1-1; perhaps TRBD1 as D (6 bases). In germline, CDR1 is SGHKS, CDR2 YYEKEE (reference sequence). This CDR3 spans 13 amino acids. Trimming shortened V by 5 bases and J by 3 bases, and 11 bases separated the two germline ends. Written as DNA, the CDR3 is TGTGCCAGCAGATTTCGGACAGACACTGAAGCTTTCTTT. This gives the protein CASRFRTDTEAFF.

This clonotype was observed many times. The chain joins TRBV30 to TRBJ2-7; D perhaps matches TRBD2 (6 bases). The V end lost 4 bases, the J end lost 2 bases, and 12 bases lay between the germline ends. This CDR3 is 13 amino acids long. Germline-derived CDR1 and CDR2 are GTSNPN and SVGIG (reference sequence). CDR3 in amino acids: CAWNGRTTYEQYF. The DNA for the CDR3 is TGTGCCTGGAACGGACGGACTACCTACGAGCAGTACTTC.